This TCR beta chain is from a study of shared clonotypes between healthy human individuals. Study-wide context: For every donor, three CD4 naive, three CD4 memory, two CD8 naive and one CD8 memory plates were used.

Study outcomes and limitations: The low donor count limited represented genetic and exposure-history diversity.

This clone showed up many times. Its antigen remains unidentified. Sorted-subset replicate PCR reactions contained around 220 ng DNA, corresponding to some 29,000 T cell genomes. The method was immunoSEQ multiplex PCR; TCRdb's version includes in-frame clones alone and lacks a portion of them. The sample records about 92,000 clones, almost 70% being singletons. The CDR3 is 16 amino acids. V lost 4 bases, J lost 0 bases, and 4 bases stayed unmatched. Germline CDR1 and CDR2: SNHLY and FYNNEI. The J gene is TRBJ1-5, the V gene TRBV2; 9 bases map to TRBD1. Sequencing was done on a sample of memory CD8+ T cells sorted from blood. Subset given: CD45RO+ cells pooled with CCR7-negative TemRA cells. The TCR sequence derives from a man in his thirties or forties in good health. CDR3 nucleotide sequence: TGTGCCAGCAGTGGGACAGGGGATTTTAGCAATCAGCCCCAGCATTTT. Protein: CASSGTGDFSNQPQHF.